This entry lists 26 T cell receptor beta chains sequenced from one sample in a study of CD8 T cells in ankylosing spondylitis. TCRdb recomputed calls from the 5' RACE reads with MiXCR, one row per CDR3 protein. Among roughly 250,000 distinct CDR3 sequences listed, about 11% were seen once. The sequencing input was blood, either unsorted or a sorted T cell fraction (not recorded which). The receptors were sampled from a male donor with ankylosing spondylitis or in good health (not recorded which).

The chain combines TRBV4-2 with TRBJ2-3, with 10 bases lining up with TRBD2. The CDR3 loop spans 17 amino acids. CDR1 LGHNA and CDR2 YNFKEQ come from the germline V gene. The V gene end was trimmed by 4 bases and the J gene end by 6 bases; junction bases not matched to a gene: 13. CDR3 loop: CASSLARASGSVDTQYF. CDR3 coding DNA: TGTGCCAGCAGCCTCGCGCGGGCTAGCGGGAGCGTGGATACGCAGTATTTT.

This clonotype was picked up many times. This chain joins TRBV29-1 and TRBJ2-5; 7 bases match TRBD1. The junction had 8 bases not matched to a gene; V was cut back by 6 bases and J by 1 base. The germline CDR1 and CDR2 sequences are SQVTM and ANQGSEA. The CDR3 length is 14 residues. CDR3 nucleotide sequence: TGCAGCGTCATGGGGACAGCCATCCAAGAGACCCAGTACTTC. This codes for CSVMGTAIQETQYF.

This clonotype appeared many times. The rearrangement links TRBV6-5 to TRBJ2-3, with D tentatively TRBD2 (7 bases). The CDR3 is 17 amino acids. In germline, CDR1 is MNHEY, CDR2 SVGAGI. V dropped 2 bases and J dropped 3 bases, with 18 bases sitting between them. CDR3 sequence (DNA): TGTGCCAGCAGTTACGGAGCGGGAAGGGGGTTGACAGATACGCAGTATTTT. Translation: CASSYGAGRGLTDTQYF.

The DNA of the CDR3 is TGCGCCAGCAGCGGGACTAGCGGGCCCTTCCATACGCAGTATTTT. Residues: CASSGTSGPFHTQYF. This chain connects TRBV10-2 to TRBJ2-3; 12 nucleotides align to TRBD2. The germline gives CDR1 WSHSY, CDR2 SAAADI. J gave up 7 bases and V 6 bases, and 8 bases lay outside the gene matches. The CDR3 covers 15 residues.

The sample holds many counts of this clonotype. V gene TRBV11-2 combines with J gene TRBJ2-1; 13 bases map to TRBD2. Germline V gene data show CDR1 as SGHAT and CDR2 as FQNNGV. V was clipped by 4 bases and J by 2 bases; unmatched bases: 11. The CDR3 covers 19 residues. This CDR3 is CASSSAGTSGKAPYNEQFF. CDR3 DNA sequence: TGTGCCAGCAGCTCCGCCGGGACTAGCGGGAAAGCCCCCTACAATGAGCAGTTCTTC.

At least ten counts were recorded for this clonotype. The rearrangement uses TRBV2 and TRBJ2-7, with TRBD1 identical over 10 bases. The CDR3 loop spans 15 amino acids. Germline lookup yields CDR1 SNHLY and CDR2 FYNNEI. V lost 6 bases to trimming and J lost 6 bases; unmatched junction nucleotides: 11. The CDR3 sequence is CASSAAGTGVGEQYF. The CDR3 DNA reads as TGTGCCAGCAGCGCCGCCGGGACAGGGGTGGGCGAGCAGTACTTC.

The chain links TRBV29-1 to TRBJ1-1, with no clear D. The CDR3 consists of 10 residues. Germline V gene data show CDR1 as SQVTM and CDR2 as ANQGSEA. Trimming took off 7 bases at V and 3 bases at J, with 6 bases between the two ends. The CDR3 reads CSAGDTEAFF. CDR3 nucleotides: TGCAGCGCCGGGGACACTGAAGCTTTCTTT.

A few counts support this clonotype. The J gene is TRBJ2-5, the V gene TRBV12-3 or TRBV12-4, with D tentatively TRBD2 (5 bases). The CDR3 consists of 15 residues. Trimming took 5 bases from V and 0 from J, leaving 13 bases between them. The CDR3 nucleotides are TGTGCCAGCAGTACCCAGCGGTCGTACCAAGAGACCCAGTACTTC. This encodes CASSTQRSYQETQYF.

Ten or more counts support this clonotype. The chain links TRBV6-5 to TRBJ2-7; 8 nucleotides line up with TRBD1. The CDR3 totals 12 residues. The J segment lost 4 bases and the V segment lost 10 bases, leaving 6 bases of the junction unmatched. From germline, CDR1 is MNHEY and CDR2 SVGAGI. Here the CDR3 DNA reads TGTGCCACCCGGGACAGGTTATACGAGCAGTACTTC. The encoded protein is CATRDRLYEQYF.

The chain uses TRBV25-1 and TRBJ2-1; possibly TRBD2 for D (7 bases). V lost 7 bases, J lost 13 bases, and 20 bases lay in between. From germline, CDR1 is MGHDK and CDR2 SYGVNS. This CDR3 is built from 13 residues. CDR3 in amino acids: CASTMTGTGGQFF. In DNA form, the CDR3 reads TGTGCCAGCACCATGACGGGAACGGGGGGCCAGTTCTTC. The whole variable domain, remainder taken from reference TRBV25-1 and TRBJ2-1, is EADIYQTPRYLVIGTGKKITLECSQTMGHDKMYWYQQDPGMELHLIHYSYGVNSTEKGDLSSESTVSRIRTEHFPLTLESARPSHTSQYLCASTMTGTGGQFFGPGTRLTVL.

The chain links TRBV6-4 to TRBJ2-1; the match to TRBD2 covers 9 bases. With 5 bases clipped from V and 7 bases from J, the junction kept 9 bases outside the gene matches. The CDR3 has 15 residues. The germline CDR1 and CDR2 sequences are MRHNA and SNTAGT. The CDR3 region has the DNA TGTGCCAGCAGTAGAGTCCTAGCGGGGACTAATGAGCAGTTCTTC. Translated, it gives CASSRVLAGTNEQFF.

Concerning this clonotype itself: This may stem from a read error, because a much larger clone lies one nucleotide away. The chain employs TRBV12-3 or TRBV12-4 and TRBJ2-7; possible D gene TRBD2, 6 bases. This CDR3 region has 14 residues. Trimming stripped 10 bases from V and 4 bases from J, with 20 bases between. For the CDR3, the DNA is TGTGCCAACAGCACCGGGAGCCACTTTTACGAGCAGTACTTC. Translating it yields CANSTGSHFYEQYF.

Many counts were recorded for this clonotype. The V and J genes are TRBV29-1 and TRBJ2-3, with 8 bases lining up with TRBD1. Trimming cost V 7 bases and J 1 base; bases outside gene matches: 10. CDR3 length: 15 residues. Germline V gene data show CDR1 as SQVTM and CDR2 as ANQGSEA. The CDR3 nucleotides read TGCAGCGCCAGGGGGCCTTCCCTCGGCACAGATACGCAGTATTTT. Protein sequence: CSARGPSLGTDTQYF.

This clonotype showed up many times. The chain carries TRBV29-1 and TRBJ1-1; D possibly corresponds to TRBD1 (5 bases). This CDR3 is 13 amino acids long. The V gene's germline CDR1 is SQVTM and CDR2 ANQGSEA. V dropped 3 bases and J dropped 10 bases, with 18 bases sitting between them. The CDR3 DNA is TGCAGCGTTGATATGGGACGGCAGGGATCAGCTTTCTTT. This codes for CSVDMGRQGSAFF.

This clonotype was observed many times. The J gene is TRBJ2-7, the V gene TRBV4-1; D ambiguous. Per germline, CDR1 MGHRA and CDR2 YSYEKL. V was trimmed by 0 bases and J by 2 bases, leaving 14 bases between them. This CDR3 contains 16 residues. CDR3 nucleotides: TGCGCCAGCAGCCAAGATGGGTCGCAACGCCCCTACGAGCAGTACTTC. It encodes CASSQDGSQRPYEQYF.

This clonotype was seen a few times. V gene TRBV27 combines with J gene TRBJ2-7; tentative D call: TRBD1 (6 bases). V shed 5 bases and J shed 2 bases, with 16 bases lying between them. CDR1 is MNHEY, CDR2 SMNVEV, per germline (reference sequence). The CDR3 consists of 15 residues. The chain's CDR3 is CASSPTGTQAYEQYF. The CDR3 DNA reads TGTGCCAGCAGTCCAACCGGGACACAGGCCTACGAGCAGTACTTC.

This clonotype was counted ten times or more. The chain couples TRBV5-1 to TRBJ1-1; TRBD1 matches 7 bases. Germline assignment: CDR1 SGHRS and CDR2 YFSETQ. The CDR3 extends over 15 amino acids. V lost 5 bases and J lost 0; bases outside the gene matches: 7. This CDR3 is CASRRGTDMNTEAFF. CDR3 bases: TGCGCCAGCAGACGAGGGACAGATATGAACACTGAAGCTTTCTTT.

This clonotype was detected many times. The chain is built from TRBV6-1 and TRBJ2-3; no clear D gene. CDR1 and CDR2 (germline): MNHNS, SASEGT. V lost 5 bases and J lost 4, with 10 bases in between. The CDR3 has 13 residues. In nucleotides, the CDR3 is TGTGCCAGCAGTCCAGAGTCGGCAGATACGCAGTATTTT. This encodes CASSPESADTQYF.

There are a few counts of this clonotype. The chain carries TRBV5-1 and TRBJ2-6; possibly TRBD1 or TRBD2 for D (5 bases each). Germline assignment: CDR1 SGHRS and CDR2 YFSETQ. This CDR3 comprises 16 residues. Deletions cut 4 bases from V and 1 base from J, with 12 bases between. The CDR3 sequence is CASSRDGESGANVLTF. CDR3 nucleotide sequence: TGCGCCAGCAGCCGGGACGGCGAATCTGGGGCCAACGTCCTGACTTTC.

At least ten counts were recorded for this clonotype. The chain combines TRBV6-8 with TRBJ2-3; TRBD2 aligns across 11 bases. From germline, CDR1 is MNHGY and CDR2 SAAAGT. V shed 2 bases, J shed 2 bases, and the junction held 6 bases outside the gene matches. CDR3 length: 17 residues. CDR3 nucleotide sequence: TGTGCCAGCAGTTACGCGCTAGCGGGAGGCTTCACAGATACGCAGTATTTT. It is translated as CASSYALAGGFTDTQYF.

This clonotype showed up many times. V is TRBV29-1 and J is TRBJ2-2; D possibly corresponds to TRBD2 (6 bases). Germline V gene lookup returns CDR1 SQVTM and CDR2 ANQGSEA. V was clipped by 4 bases and J by 6 bases, with 24 bases between them. The CDR3 sequence is 17 residues long. The CDR3 coding sequence is TGCAGCGTTGCTACCTCCCCCACGGGGGTCTCGTCCGGGGAGCTGTTTTTT. Its protein is CSVATSPTGVSSGELFF.

The chain combines TRBV6-1 with TRBJ2-1; TRBD2 matches 7 bases. J lost 5 bases, V lost 6 bases, and 13 bases had no gene match. The CDR3 length is 16 residues. Germline CDR1 and CDR2: MNHNS and SASEGT. The CDR3 bases are TGTGCCAGCAGCTCAGCTGGGACTACCTTTCACAATGAGCAGTTCTTC. Protein product: CASSSAGTTFHNEQFF.

Worth noting for this clonotype: A much larger clonotype is one base distant, so this may be a read error. The chain carries TRBV3-1 and TRBJ2-1, with D unclear. Germline V gene lookup returns CDR1 LGHDT and CDR2 YNNKEL (reference sequence). This CDR3 spans 12 amino acids. Trimming stripped 4 bases from V and 10 bases from J, with 11 bases between. The CDR3 region is CASSPHEAEQFF. The DNA for the CDR3 is TGTGCCAGCAGCCCCCATGAAGCCGAGCAGTTCTTC.

The CDR3 nucleotides read TGTGCCACAGGTTCCAGTGTAACCTATGGCTACACCTTC. Translating gives CATGSSVTYGYTF. This chain connects TRBV10-3 to TRBJ1-2; no reliable D call. The CDR3 consists of 13 residues. From germline, CDR1 is ENHRY and CDR2 SYGVKD. Trimming left V 10 bases short and J 4 bases short, with 16 bases between.

J is TRBJ1-2 and V is TRBV30; TRBD1 might be the D (6 bases). The CDR3 sequence is 11 residues long. V lost 3 bases and J 7 bases, leaving 9 bases between the germline ends. Per germline, CDR1 GTSNPN and CDR2 SVGIG (reference sequence). In DNA form, the CDR3 reads TGTGCCTGGAGCAGGGGAGGTGGCTACACCTTC. It translates to CAWSRGGGYTF.

This clonotype was seen many times. This chain connects TRBV10-3 to TRBJ2-1; D assignment may be TRBD1 or TRBD2 (6 bases each). Trimming cost V 6 bases and J 7 bases, with 16 bases left between them. The CDR3 consists of 14 residues. Germline CDR1 and CDR2: ENHRY and SYGVKD. The CDR3 DNA follows: TGTGCCATCAGCCCCCCGGGGGCAGGGAATGAGCAGTTCTTC. This codes for CAISPPGAGNEQFF.